Each of the 13 T cell receptor beta chains below was sequenced from the same sample in a study of T cells in Graves' hyperthyroidism and ophthalmopathy. RNA transcripts were the template for amplifying TCR beta CDR3 regions. When the TCR CDR3 underwent first-round RT-PCR, the HTBI primer set was used. TCRdb called the multiplex PCR reads again in MiXCR, with one record for every CDR3 protein. The data contain about 600,000 distinct CDR3 sequences, about 14% of them seen just once; the ten biggest clones take up under 15%. The material sequenced was blood. Every receptor here comes from a woman in her forties or fifties with Graves' ophthalmopathy.

This clonotype was detected ten times or more. This chain uses TRBV28 with TRBJ1-2; D is unresolved. V lost 2 bases, J lost 7 bases, and 8 bases lay in between. This CDR3 spans 12 amino acids. Germline V gives CDR1 MDHEN, CDR2 SYDVKM. The CDR3 protein is CASSLKRVGYTF. CDR3 sequence (DNA): TGTGCCAGCAGTTTAAAAAGAGTTGGCTACACCTTC.

This clonotype was detected many times. The chain combines TRBV28 with TRBJ1-2; tentative D call: TRBD1 (5 bases). Trimming pared 10 bases from V and 4 bases from J, leaving 16 bases between. The germline gives CDR1 MDHEN, CDR2 SYDVKM. The CDR3 totals 13 residues. The CDR3 sequence: CATHLGRGYGYTF. CDR3 coding DNA: TGTGCCACCCATCTGGGGAGGGGCTATGGCTACACCTTC.

The genes are TRBV5-5 and TRBJ2-1; TRBD2 agrees at 11 bases. CDR1 and CDR2 from the germline V gene are SGHKS and YYEKEE (reference sequence). V trimming: 0 bases; J trimming: 0 bases; junction bases outside the gene matches: 11. CDR3 length equals 20 residues. As DNA, the CDR3 is TGTGCCAGCAGCTTGGATATAGCGGGAGGGCCCATGAGCTCCTACAATGAGCAGTTCTTC. This translates into CASSLDIAGGPMSSYNEQFF.

V and J are TRBV19 and TRBJ1-5, with D tentatively TRBD1 (6 bases). Trimming stripped 10 bases from V and 7 bases from J, with 20 bases between. Germline CDR1 is LNHDA and CDR2 is SQIVND (reference sequence). The CDR3 covers 14 residues. The CDR3 is CATAGEGGRQPQHF. The CDR3 nucleotides read TGTGCCACCGCCGGCGAGGGGGGGAGACAGCCCCAGCATTTT.

The chain joins TRBV15 to TRBJ1-6; D remains unclear. Trimming removed 4 bases from V and 6 bases from J, with 13 bases in between. The CDR3 length is 15 residues. From germline, CDR1 is LNHNV and CDR2 YYDKDF (reference sequence). For the CDR3, the DNA is TGTGCCACCAGCATTCGGGAACTGGTTAATTCACCCCTCCACTTT. Translating gives CATSIRELVNSPLHF.

This clonotype showed up many times. The chain links TRBV7-8 to TRBJ1-2; D is ambiguous. The V and J ends lost 5 bases and 6 bases respectively, with 19 bases between them. The CDR3 covers 15 residues. Germline V gene sequence: CDR1 SGHVS, CDR2 FQNEAQ. The CDR3 nucleotides read TGTGCCAGCAGCCCTAGAGTCCCATCCGGGAATGGCTACACCTTC. Protein sequence: CASSPRVPSGNGYTF.

The chain has TRBV2 and TRBJ1-2; possible D gene TRBD1, 6 bases. In germline, CDR1 is SNHLY, CDR2 FYNNEI. Deletions cut 1 base from V and 3 bases from J, with 6 bases between. This CDR3 region has 13 residues. CDR3 residues: CASSEGTDYGYTF. CDR3 nucleotide sequence: TGTGCCAGCAGTGAAGGGACAGACTATGGCTACACCTTC.

Many counts were recorded for this clonotype. Sequence at one end of the junction differs from germline and may be a read error. The genes are TRBV7-3 and TRBJ2-3; 10 nucleotides match TRBD2. The CDR3 is 16 residues long. Germline V gene sequence: CDR1 SGHTA, CDR2 FQGTGA. The DNA for the CDR3 is TGTGCCGGCAGCTTAAGAAGCGGGAGGGTGGGAGATACGCAGTATTTT. Translation: CAGSLRSGRVGDTQYF. The variable domain in full, with the rest retrieved from reference TRBV7-3 and TRBJ2-3, is GAGVSQTPSNKVTEKGKYVELRCDPISGHTALYWYRQSLGQGPEFLIYFQGTGAADDSGLPNDRFFAVRPEGSVSTLKIQRTERGDSAVYLCAGSLRSGRVGDTQYFGPGTRLTVL.

This clonotype was found many times. This CDR3 reads CASRPGPSHQPQHF. The CDR3 DNA is TGTGCCAGCAGACCCGGGCCCAGCCATCAGCCCCAGCATTTT. This chain joins TRBV6-2 or TRBV6-3 and TRBJ1-5; D unclear. This CDR3 spans 14 amino acids. V gave up 6 bases and J gave up 5 bases, with 14 bases separating them. Germline V gene data show CDR1 as MNHEY and CDR2 as SVGEGT.

This clonotype was counted a few times. This sequence joins TRBV5-4 and TRBJ1-2; possibly TRBD1 for D (6 bases). Per the germline V gene, CDR1 is SGHNT and CDR2 is YYREEE (reference sequence). The CDR3 runs to 15 residues. V was shortened by 5 bases and J by 2 bases, with 16 bases between the two germline ends. CDR3 sequence (DNA): TGTGCCAGCAGACCCGGGACATCAGGAAACTATGGCTACACCTTC. Translating gives CASRPGTSGNYGYTF.

This clonotype came up many times. The chain carries TRBV20-1 and TRBJ2-3, with D perhaps assigned TRBD1 or TRBD2 (5 bases each). V was pared by 0 bases and J by 0 bases, with 13 bases between. The CDR3 is made up of 16 amino acids. Germline assignment: CDR1 DFQATT and CDR2 SNEGSKA (reference sequence). The CDR3 sequence: CSARDGLGVSTDTQYF. In DNA, the CDR3 is TGCAGTGCTAGAGACGGACTGGGGGTTAGCACAGATACGCAGTATTTT.

This clonotype occurred a few times. The gene calls are TRBV13 and TRBJ2-1; the match to TRBD2 covers 14 bases. The V and J ends lost 1 base and 8 bases, in that order; junction bases with no gene match: 7. CDR3 length equals 17 residues. Germline lookup yields CDR1 PRHDT and CDR2 FYEKMQ (reference sequence). In DNA, the CDR3 is TGTGCCAGCAGCTTAGATAGACTAGCGGGAGGGCAATATGAGCAGTTCTTC. It codes for CASSLDRLAGGQYEQFF.

This clonotype came up many times. V and J are TRBV12-3 or TRBV12-4 and TRBJ2-3, with 7 nucleotides matching TRBD1. The length of the CDR3 is 16 residues. After removal of 4 bases from V and 5 bases from J, the junction contained 12 bases not matched to a gene. CDR3 coding DNA: TGTGCCAGCAGTTCCCGACAGGGAGAGTTTGGAGATACGCAGTATTTT. Amino acid sequence: CASSSRQGEFGDTQYF.